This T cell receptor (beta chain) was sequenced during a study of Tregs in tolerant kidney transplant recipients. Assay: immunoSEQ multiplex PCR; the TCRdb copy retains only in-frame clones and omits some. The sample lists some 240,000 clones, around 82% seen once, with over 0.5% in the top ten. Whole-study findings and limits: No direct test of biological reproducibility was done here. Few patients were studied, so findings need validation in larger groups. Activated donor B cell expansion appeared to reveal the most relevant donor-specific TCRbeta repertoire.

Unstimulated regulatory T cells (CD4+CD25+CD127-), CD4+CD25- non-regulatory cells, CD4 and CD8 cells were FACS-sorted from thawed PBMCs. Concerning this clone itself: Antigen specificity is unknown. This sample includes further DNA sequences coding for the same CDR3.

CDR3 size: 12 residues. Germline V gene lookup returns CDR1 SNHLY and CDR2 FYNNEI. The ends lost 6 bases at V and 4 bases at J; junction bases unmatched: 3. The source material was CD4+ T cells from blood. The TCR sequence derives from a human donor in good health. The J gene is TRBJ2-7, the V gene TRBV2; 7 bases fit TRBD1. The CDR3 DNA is TGTGCCAGCAGCTGGACAGGTTACGAGCAGTACTTC. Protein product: CASSWTGYEQYF.